The rows below give T cell receptor beta chains drawn from one sample of a study of CD8 T cells in Susac syndrome. TCRdb called the immunoSEQ multiplex PCR reads again in MiXCR, with one record for every CDR3 protein. The repertoire holds about 100,000 distinct CDR3 sequences, with 95% as singletons. Sample: CD8+ T cells from PBMCs. All receptors come from a human donor with Susac syndrome. Each CDR3 is given with its conserved first and last residue. The D gene is left open where the match is weak. Part of the rows lack a size; the others show once, few, many or a class for expanded clones.

cdr3_aa cdr3_nt j_call v_call clone_size d_call
CASSPTDSPLHF TGTGCCAGCTCACCGACAGACTCACCCCTCCACTTT TRBJ1-6 TRBV18 NA NA
CASSSRENTEAFF TGTGCCAGCAGTTCGCGGGAGAACACTGAAGCTTTCTTT TRBJ1-1 TRBV12-3/TRBV12-4 NA NA
CASSLRTGVYNEQFF TGTGCCAGCAGTTTAAGGACAGGGGTATACAATGAGCAGTTCTTC TRBJ2-1 TRBV27 NA TRBD1
CASSMVSMGNYGYTF TGTGCCAGTAGTATGGTGTCAATGGGAAACTATGGCTACACCTTC TRBJ1-2 TRBV19 NA NA
CSAHSGGDYNEQFF TGCAGTGCTCATAGCGGGGGAGATTACAATGAGCAGTTCTTC TRBJ2-1 TRBV20-1 NA TRBD2
CSPIGAGAPETQYF TGCAGTCCCATCGGAGCGGGAGCCCCAGAGACCCAGTACTTC TRBJ2-5 TRBV20-1 NA TRBD2
CASGPGGGADTQYF TGTGCCAGCGGACCGGGGGGTGGTGCAGATACGCAGTATTTT TRBJ2-3 TRBV2 NA TRBD2
CASSSGLNYGYTF TGTGCCAGCAGCTCGGGACTTAACTATGGCTACACCTTC TRBJ1-2 TRBV7-9 once NA
CASIPARGQFSGANVLTF TGTGCCAGCATTCCGGCCAGGGGGCAGTTTTCTGGGGCCAACGTCCTGACTTTC TRBJ2-6 TRBV12-3/TRBV12-4 NA TRBD1
CASSLLGSAQDSRETQYF TGTGCCAGCAGTTTATTAGGTTCTGCCCAGGACTCGAGGGAGACCCAGTACTTC TRBJ2-5 TRBV27 once NA
CASSYGGSIYEQYF TGTGCCAGCAGTTACGGCGGGAGTATTTACGAGCAGTACTTC TRBJ2-7 TRBV6-5 NA TRBD2
CASSEAVGTNYGYTF TGTGCCAGCAGTGAAGCGGTCGGCACGAACTATGGCTACACCTTC TRBJ1-2 TRBV6-1 NA NA
CASSLGTGQETQYF TGTGCCAGCAGCTTGGGGACAGGCCAAGAGACCCAGTACTTC TRBJ2-5 TRBV5-6 NA TRBD1
CASSVPAENQETQYF TGTGCCAGCAGCGTACCAGCGGAGAACCAAGAGACCCAGTACTTC TRBJ2-5 TRBV9 NA NA
CATSRPGRKNTEAFF TGTGCCACCAGCAGACCGGGACGCAAGAACACTGAAGCTTTCTTT TRBJ1-1 TRBV15 NA NA
CASSYSTAAAEQYF TGTGCCAGCAGTTACTCCACGGCGGCAGCCGAGCAGTACTTC TRBJ2-7 TRBV6-5 NA NA
CASSSQPVAGNEQFF TGTGCCAGCAGCTCCCAACCTGTGGCGGGCAATGAGCAGTTCTTC TRBJ2-1 TRBV14 NA NA
CSVRTGTEQYF TGCAGCGTAAGAACAGGGACCGAGCAGTACTTC TRBJ2-7 TRBV29-1 NA NA
CSAGRDREYSPLHF TGCAGTGCTGGCCGGGACAGGGAATATTCACCCCTCCACTTT TRBJ1-6 TRBV20-1 NA TRBD1
CASTLTGANVLTF TGTGCCAGCACCCTAACTGGGGCCAACGTCCTGACTTTC TRBJ2-6 TRBV27 NA NA
CATSTGGTDTQYF TGTGCCACCAGCACCGGGGGCACAGATACGCAGTATTTT TRBJ2-3 TRBV15 NA NA
CSAREPATDYNEQFF TGCAGTGCTAGAGAACCAGCGACAGACTACAATGAGCAGTTCTTC TRBJ2-1 TRBV20-1 NA NA
CASSLSAGVGTEAFF TGTGCCAGCAGTTTATCGGCAGGGGTAGGTACTGAAGCTTTCTTT TRBJ1-1 TRBV12-3/TRBV12-4 NA NA